What follows describes a single T cell receptor beta chain. The data were obtained in a study of T cells in Graves' hyperthyroidism and ophthalmopathy. The investigators amplified TCR beta CDR3 regions from RNA transcripts. The TCR CDR3 was amplified in a first-round RT-PCR using the HTBI primer set. TCRdb reprocessed the multiplex PCR reads with MiXCR, giving one entry per CDR3 protein. This sample has approximately 200,000 distinct CDR3 sequences, with roughly 18% found just once. This clonotype was sampled from a man aged 40-49 years with Graves' hyperthyroidism. The specimen sequenced was blood.

CDR3 bases: TGTGCCAGTAGTATTTACCTCTCAACTAATGAAAAACTGTTTTTT. It is translated as CASSIYLSTNEKLFF. The V gene is TRBV19, the J gene TRBJ1-4; the D is unclear. Looked up from germline, CDR1 is LNHDA and CDR2 is SQIVND (reference sequence). Deletions cut 3 bases from V and 0 bases from J, with 8 bases between. This CDR3 has 15 residues.